Listed below are T cell receptor beta chains from one sample, sequenced in a study of T-cell memory formation after mild COVID-19. TCRdb re-derived calls from the 5' RACE reads in MiXCR, one entry per CDR3 protein. In the table there are about 400,000 distinct CDR3 sequences, more than 15% of which are singletons. What was sequenced was PBMCs or a T cell subset sorted from them (not recorded which). These TCRs come from a young man who had mild COVID-19 (a few samples of this study predate the infection). Cell type and time point are not known. CDR3s include the opening cysteine and the closing phenylalanine or tryptophan. The D gene is left open where the match is weak. Not every row has a clone size; where given, it reads once, few, many or a size class.

d_gene	v_gene	abundance	j_gene	CDR3nt	CDR3aa
-	TRBV18	few	TRBJ2-3	TGTGCCAGCTCACCATCGGCAGGGGAGACAGATACGCAGTATTTT	CASSPSAGETDTQYF
-	TRBV6-1	-	TRBJ2-7	TGTGCCAGCAGTGAACAGGGAGAAAGCAACGAGCAGTACTTC	CASSEQGESNEQYF
-	TRBV7-3	-	TRBJ1-2	TGTGCCAGCAGCGGTGAAGAGGGGGGATATAGCTATGGCTACACCTTC	CASSGEEGGYSYGYTF
-	TRBV12-3/TRBV12-4	few	TRBJ2-5	TGTGCCAGCACCCCCCAGGGTCGAGAGACCCAGTACTTC	CASTPQGRETQYF
-	TRBV5-1	-	TRBJ2-5	TGCGCCAGCAGCTCGGGACTGCCACAAGAGACCCAGTACTTC	CASSSGLPQETQYF
-	TRBV11-2	few	TRBJ2-5	TGTGCCAGCAGCTCCAGCCCAAGGAGCCCCCAGTACTTC	CASSSSPRSPQYF
TRBD1	TRBV6-1	-	TRBJ2-5	TGTGCCAGCAACCCGCCGACAGGGGGTCGGCAAGAGACCCAGTACTTC	CASNPPTGGRQETQYF
TRBD2	TRBV20-1	-	TRBJ2-3	TGCAGTGCGACCAGGGGACTAGCGGCACATACGCAGTATTTT	CSATRGLAAHTQYF
TRBD2	TRBV7-2	few	TRBJ2-3	TGTGCCAGCAGCCGGGGGGGATCTAGCACAGATACGCAGTATTTT	CASSRGGSSTDTQYF
TRBD2	TRBV9	many	TRBJ2-1	TGTGCCAGCAGTGGGAGCGGGGGATACAATGAGCAGTTCTTC	CASSGSGGYNEQFF
TRBD1	TRBV5-1	-	TRBJ2-5	TGCGCCAGCAGCGCCACAGGGGAAGAGACCCAGTACTTC	CASSATGEETQYF
-	TRBV10-3	-	TRBJ2-5	TGTGCCATCAGTGAGTCGACGGGGAGGACGCCCCAAGAGACCCAGTACTTC	CAISESTGRTPQETQYF
-	TRBV5-1	-	TRBJ2-3	TGCGCCAGCAGCTTGTCGGGCCGTACTAGCACAGATACGCAGTATTTT	CASSLSGRTSTDTQYF
TRBD1	TRBV6-5	-	TRBJ1-1	TGTGCCAGCAGTCGCCTCAGGGGGTTCGTCGCTGAAGCTTTCTTT	CASSRLRGFVAEAFF
TRBD2	TRBV5-6	few	TRBJ2-4	TGTGCCAGCAGCTTCGGAGCGGGGGTAAACATTCAGTACTTC	CASSFGAGVNIQYF
TRBD1	TRBV19	-	TRBJ1-3	TGTGCCAGTAGTATCGCGACAGGGGCTGGAAACACCATATATTTT	CASSIATGAGNTIYF
-	TRBV7-9	-	TRBJ1-2	TGTGCCAGCAGCTTAGAGGCGGCTAAACTCTATGGCTACACCTTC	CASSLEAAKLYGYTF
TRBD1	TRBV7-2	few	TRBJ2-5	TGTGCCAGCAGCACACGGGACAGGGCTGAGACCCAGTACTTC	CASSTRDRAETQYF
-	TRBV3-1	-	TRBJ1-5	TGTGCCAGCAGCCAAGGCAACTATCAGCCCCAGCATTTT	CASSQGNYQPQHF
-	TRBV6-5	-	TRBJ1-5	TGTGCCAGCAGTTACTCGACAGGAACTAATCAGCCCCAGCATTTT	CASSYSTGTNQPQHF
-	TRBV7-2	-	TRBJ2-2	TGTGCCAGCACCACGGAGTCAGGGACCGGGGAGCTGTTTTTT	CASTTESGTGELFF
-	TRBV18	-	TRBJ1-1	TGTGCCAGCTCACACGGGGAGGCGGGCCCTCTCGTCATGAACACTGAAGCTTTCTTT	CASSHGEAGPLVMNTEAFF
TRBD2	TRBV7-2	few	TRBJ2-7	TGTGCCAGCAGCTACCTAGCGGGGGCCTCCTACGAGCAGTACTTC	CASSYLAGASYEQYF
-	TRBV12-2	-	TRBJ2-1	TGTGCAAGTCGCTTAGCGGACAGGGACTTTATGCATGAGCAGTTCTTC	CASRLADRDFMHEQFF
TRBD1	TRBV5-6	few	TRBJ2-3	TGTGCCAGCAGGACCGTCGGGACAGGGGGCAGCCCAGATACGCAGTATTTT	CASRTVGTGGSPDTQYF
-	TRBV7-2	many	TRBJ1-6	TGTGCCAGCAGCTTAGCGGGTAACGGGACACCCCTCCACTTT	CASSLAGNGTPLHF